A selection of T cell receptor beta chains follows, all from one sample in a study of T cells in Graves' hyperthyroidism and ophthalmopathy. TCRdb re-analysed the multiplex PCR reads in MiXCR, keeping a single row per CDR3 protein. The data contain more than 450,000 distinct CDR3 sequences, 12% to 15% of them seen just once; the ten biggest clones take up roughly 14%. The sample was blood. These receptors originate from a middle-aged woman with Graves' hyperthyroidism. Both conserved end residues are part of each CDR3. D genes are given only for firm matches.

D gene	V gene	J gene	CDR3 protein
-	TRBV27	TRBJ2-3	CASSLVGRTTDTQYF
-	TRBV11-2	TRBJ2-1	CASSLAPLAIYNEQFF
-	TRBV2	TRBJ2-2	CASSERGTGELFF
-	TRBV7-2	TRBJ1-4	CASSLDPLEKLFF
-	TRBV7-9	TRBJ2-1	CASSLRGDNEQFF
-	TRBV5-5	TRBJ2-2	CASRLPWQSTGELFF
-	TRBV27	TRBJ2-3	CASSGDSSTDTQYF
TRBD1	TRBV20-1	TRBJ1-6	CSAREGASSYNSPLHF
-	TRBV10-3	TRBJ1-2	CAISEDRINYGYTF
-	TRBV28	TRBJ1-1	CASRRPGPFFGEAFF
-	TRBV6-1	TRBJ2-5	CASSESPTSQETQYF
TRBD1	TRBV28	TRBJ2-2	CASRRQGAKGGELFF
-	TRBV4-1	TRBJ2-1	CASSREDIYNEQFF
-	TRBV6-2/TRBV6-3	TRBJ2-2	CAMVPFDTGELFF
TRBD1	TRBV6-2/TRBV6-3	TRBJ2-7	CASSYVSNFGTGKFYEQYF
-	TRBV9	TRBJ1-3	CASEVLSPGYSGNTIYF
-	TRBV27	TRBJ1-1	CASSFGGGNTEAFF
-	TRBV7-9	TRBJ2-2	CASSLAFQIVSGELFF
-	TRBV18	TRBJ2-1	CASSPGIRDNEQFF
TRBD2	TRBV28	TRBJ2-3	CASSSPSGTDTQYF
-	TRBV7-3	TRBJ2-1	CASSQRTQGWGNEQFF
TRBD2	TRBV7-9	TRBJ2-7	CATLGGGSYEQYF
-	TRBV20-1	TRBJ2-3	CSARDPGPRGTQYF
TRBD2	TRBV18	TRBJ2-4	CASSLRTSGSRENIQYF
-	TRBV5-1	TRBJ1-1	CASSLEGRGNTEAFF
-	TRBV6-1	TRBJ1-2	CATRVAYGYTF
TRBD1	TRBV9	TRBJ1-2	CASKSGQGSYGYTF
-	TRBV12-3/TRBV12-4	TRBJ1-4	CASSSSWAARGEKLFF
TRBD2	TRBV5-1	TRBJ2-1	CASSLEAGAFNNEQFF
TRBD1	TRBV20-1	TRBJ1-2	CSGTDRGGAGGYTF
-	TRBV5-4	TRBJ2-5	CASSLRGEGTQYF
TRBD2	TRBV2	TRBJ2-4	CASSTSGRAAKNIQYF
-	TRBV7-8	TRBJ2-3	CASSTPEFFPDGFTDTQYF
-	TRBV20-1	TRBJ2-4	CSARDWAGLAKNIQYF
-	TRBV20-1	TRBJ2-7	CSARTLGGSAYEQYF
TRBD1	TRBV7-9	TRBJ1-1	CASSPRRGQGPNTEAFF
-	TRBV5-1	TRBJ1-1	CASSLAGKTEAFF
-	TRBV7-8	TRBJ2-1	CASRHGPQRAKFNEQFF
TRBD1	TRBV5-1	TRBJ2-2	CASSLGDRDAGELFF
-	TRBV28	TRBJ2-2	CASTLSGDRTGELFF
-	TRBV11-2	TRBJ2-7	CASSLNGNYEQYF
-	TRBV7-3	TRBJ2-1	CASSSKNRQIQFF
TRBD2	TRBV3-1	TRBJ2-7	CASTKGAGGVGAEQYF
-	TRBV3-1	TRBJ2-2	CASSAFVVTNTGELFF
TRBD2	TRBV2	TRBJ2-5	CASSVQASGRLETQYF
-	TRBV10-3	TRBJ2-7	CAISGGEVSYEQYF
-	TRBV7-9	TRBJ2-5	CASSRNPQTLETQYF
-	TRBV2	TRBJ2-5	CASSEPETQYF
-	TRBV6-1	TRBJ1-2	CASTEGYGYTF
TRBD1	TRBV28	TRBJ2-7	CASSSAPWTGGPEQYF
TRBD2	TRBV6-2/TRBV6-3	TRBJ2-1	CASSYSAGDNEQFF
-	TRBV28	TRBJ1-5	CASLAGGDQPQHF
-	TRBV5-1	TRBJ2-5	CASSARRGSGETQYF
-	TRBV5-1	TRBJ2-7	CASSLDGVLRNEQYF
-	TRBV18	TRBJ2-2	CASSPIVAANTGELFF